The 29 T cell receptor beta chains below all came from one sample that was sequenced in a study of cytotoxic CD8 clonotypes in ibrutinib-treated CLL (dated by TCRdb to the early 2020s). The sample's time point label, decoded: approximately eleven months on ibrutinib. The library came from the immunoSEQ multiplex PCR assay. TCRdb took this table from immuneACCESS and kept in-frame rearrangements with V and J called. Such tables lack part of the clones; where checked against another copy, unresolved V genes explain under half of the gap, and the rest is unexplained. This sample has 120,000 to 150,000 clones in its table, and about 72% of those were observed once. 25% to 35% of the sample belongs to the ten largest clones. This sample comprised PBMCs, obtained after 12 months of ibrutinib treatment. The receptors stem from a human donor with chronic lymphocytic leukemia.

This clone turned up a few times. The junction shows a germline mismatch at one end, possibly a read error. The chain employs TRBV14 and TRBJ2-7, with D possibly being TRBD2 (6 bases). The CDR3 runs to 16 residues. The germline V gene has CDR1 SGHDN and CDR2 FVKESK. The CDR3 region is CASSAGPSGLSYGQYF. CDR3 in DNA: TGTGCCAGCAGCGCTGGCCCTTCGGGACTGAGCTACGGGCAGTACTTC.

This sequence joins TRBV30 and TRBJ2-2; 11 bases fit TRBD2. V gave up 1 base and J gave up 5 bases; unmatched junction bases: 12. The CDR3 is 18 residues long. Per germline, CDR1 GTSNPN and CDR2 SVGIG (reference sequence). Written as DNA, the CDR3 is TGTGCCTGGAGTGGAATGCACTTACTAGCGGGGGCGACCGGGGAGCTGTTTTTT. It encodes CAWSGMHLLAGATGELFF.

The rearrangement uses TRBV30 and TRBJ2-1; D remains unclear. This CDR3 has 15 amino acids. CDR1 and CDR2 from the germline V gene are GTSNPN and SVGIG (reference sequence). Trimming stripped 0 bases from V and 4 bases from J, with 13 bases between. CDR3 region: CAWSVMSSPYNEQFF. In nucleotides, the CDR3 is TGTGCCTGGAGTGTCATGAGTAGTCCTTACAATGAGCAGTTCTTC. Combining the CDR3 with reference TRBV30 and TRBJ2-1 gives the whole variable domain SQTIHQWPATLVQPVGSPLSLECTVEGTSNPNLYWYRQAAGRGLQLLFYSVGIGQISSEVPQNLSASRPQDRQFILSSKKLLLSDSGFYLCAWSVMSSPYNEQFFGPGTRLTVL.

The J gene is TRBJ2-7, the V gene TRBV28; D possibly corresponds to TRBD2 (6 bases). V was pared by 6 bases and J by 2 bases, with 11 bases between. In germline, CDR1 is MDHEN, CDR2 SYDVKM. The CDR3 runs 13 residues. The CDR3 bases are TGTGCCAGCAGAGGTAGCGGTCCCTACGAGCAGTACTTC. Its protein product is CASRGSGPYEQYF.

The J gene is TRBJ2-7, the V gene TRBV7-3, with TRBD2 identical over 9 bases. The germline V gene has CDR1 SGHTA and CDR2 FQGTGA. This CDR3 contains 15 residues. V lost 1 base, J lost 7 bases, and 8 bases stayed unmatched. The CDR3 DNA reads as TGTGCCAGCAGCTTAAGCGGGAGGGTATCGGAAGAGCAGTACTTC. Encoded protein: CASSLSGRVSEEQYF.

The V call is TRBV27, the J call TRBJ1-5; weak D call: TRBD1 (5 bases). Germline lookup yields CDR1 MNHEY and CDR2 SMNVEV (reference sequence). The CDR3 sequence is 16 residues long. The V gene lost 5 bases and the J gene lost 2 bases, with 16 bases spanning the gap. CDR3 protein: CASSPWGGVGNQPQHF. DNA of the CDR3: TGTGCCAGCAGTCCTTGGGGAGGGGTCGGCAATCAGCCCCAGCATTTT.

The CDR3 DNA reads TGTGCCAGCAGCCCTCGTTTGGGTTACGAGCAGTACTTC. Its translation is CASSPRLGYEQYF. The gene calls are TRBV9 and TRBJ2-7; unclear D gene. Germline loops: CDR1 SGDLS, CDR2 YYNGEE. Between the trimmed V and J ends, which lost 4 bases and 4 bases, there was a span of 12 bases. This CDR3 has 13 amino acids.

This clone was seen only a few times. J is TRBJ2-3 and V is TRBV27; 7 bases are a match to TRBD2. The CDR3 consists of 14 residues. The germline V gene has CDR1 MNHEY and CDR2 SMNVEV (reference sequence). V shed 2 bases, J shed 4 bases, and the junction held 3 bases outside the gene matches. The CDR3: CASSLRLAADTQYF. In nucleotides, the CDR3 is TGTGCCAGCAGTTTACGGCTAGCGGCAGATACGCAGTATTTT.

The chain couples TRBV29-1 to TRBJ2-3; a possible D gene is TRBD2 (6 bases). Trimming cost V 7 bases and J 1 base, with 15 bases left between them. This CDR3 comprises 14 residues. Germline-derived CDR1 and CDR2 are SQVTM and ANQGSEA. The CDR3 is CSGKGRGGTDTQYF. In nucleotides, the CDR3 is TGCAGCGGTAAGGGCCGCGGGGGCACAGATACGCAGTATTTT.

V gene TRBV6-4 combines with J gene TRBJ1-1; a possible D gene is TRBD1 (6 bases). This CDR3 has 14 amino acids. Germline V gene sequence: CDR1 MRHNA, CDR2 SNTAGT. V was shortened by 0 bases and J by 5 bases, with 10 bases between the two germline ends. CDR3 sequence reads: CASSDSGGGTEAFF. CDR3 bases: TGTGCCAGCAGTGACTCGGGAGGGGGGACTGAAGCTTTCTTT.

This chain joins TRBV7-9 and TRBJ1-4; tentative D call: TRBD1 (5 bases). Trimming pared 4 bases from V and 6 bases from J, leaving 15 bases between. The CDR3 spans 15 residues. CDR1 and CDR2 from the germline V gene are SEHNR and FQNEAQ (reference sequence). In DNA form, the CDR3 reads TGTGCCAGCAGCTCCTGGGGCGGGGCGGATGAAAAACTGTTTTTT. It translates to CASSSWGGADEKLFF.

This chain links TRBV28 with TRBJ1-2; 8 nucleotides align to TRBD1. The V segment lost 5 bases and the J segment 4 bases; nucleotides outside the gene matches: 9. Germline CDR1 and CDR2: MDHEN and SYDVKM. CDR3 length: 15 amino acids. CDR3 bases: TGTGCCAGCAGTCTACGACAGGGGAGGGCCTATGGCTACACCTTC. Translated, it gives CASSLRQGRAYGYTF.

The J gene is TRBJ2-2, the V gene TRBV4-1; tentative D call: TRBD2 (5 bases). Germline CDR1 and CDR2: MGHRA and YSYEKL. V was cut by 6 bases and J by 4 bases, with 9 bases left in between. This CDR3 has 13 residues. The chain's CDR3 is CASRLSGTGELFF. CDR3 nucleotide sequence: TGCGCCAGCAGACTCAGCGGCACCGGGGAGCTGTTTTTT.

V and J are TRBV5-1 and TRBJ2-5, with a tentative D call TRBD2 (6 bases). The closer fit of TRBJ2-7 to the DNA end suggests the J call may be wrong. Germline V CDR1 and CDR2: SGHRS, YFSETQ. This CDR3 comprises 15 residues. CDR3 DNA sequence: TGCGCCAGCAGCTCCGACCCCGGGAGCTCCTACGAGCAGTACTTC. This encodes CASSSDPGSSYEQYF.

Remarks on this clone: An end of the junction does not agree with germline; a read error may underlie this. The chain couples TRBV19 to TRBJ2-5, with TRBD1 identical over 8 bases. Germline V gives CDR1 LNHDA, CDR2 SQIVND (reference sequence). CDR3 size: 16 residues. CDR3 amino acids: CASSETGEVLQEAQYF. CDR3 coding DNA: TGTGCCAGTAGTGAGACAGGGGAGGTCCTACAAGAGGCCCAGTACTTC. Full variable domain (outside the CDR3, taken from reference TRBV19 and TRBJ2-5): DGGITQSPKYLFRKEGQNVTLSCEQNLNHDAMYWYRQDPGQGLRLIYYSQIVNDFQKGDIAEGYSVSREKKESFPLTVTSAQKNPTAFYLCASSETGEVLQEAQYFGPGTRLLVL.

There are a few counts of this clone. This sequence joins TRBV6-5 and TRBJ1-1; tentative D call: TRBD1 (5 bases). This CDR3 contains 15 residues. The V end lost 6 bases, the J end lost 5 bases, and 19 bases lay between the germline ends. Per germline, CDR1 MNHEY and CDR2 SVGAGI. The CDR3 nucleotides read TGTGCCAGCAGACCTGGGGCAGGGCCACTAACTGAAGCTTTCTTT. Protein product: CASRPGAGPLTEAFF.

V usage is TRBV27 and J usage is TRBJ1-5; weak D call: TRBD1 (5 bases). CDR3 length: 17 residues. The V gene lost 5 bases and the J gene lost 0 bases, with 17 bases spanning the gap. The germline CDR1 and CDR2 sequences are MNHEY and SMNVEV (reference sequence). The CDR3 sequence: CASSQYTGTDSNQPQHF. CDR3 nucleotide sequence: TGTGCCAGCAGTCAATATACCGGGACGGATAGCAATCAGCCCCAGCATTTT.

This chain connects TRBV7-9 to TRBJ2-1; D is undetermined. V was cut by 1 base and J by 3 bases, with 7 bases left in between. The CDR3 sequence is 14 residues long. Germline V gene data show CDR1 as SEHNR and CDR2 as FQNEAQ (reference sequence). The CDR3 loop reads CASSLVGNYNEQFF. As DNA, the CDR3 is TGTGCCAGCAGCTTAGTTGGCAACTACAATGAGCAGTTCTTC.

This chain uses TRBV28 with TRBJ2-1; D is unresolved. Trimming shortened V by 4 bases and J by 9 bases, and 10 bases separated the two germline ends. CDR1 and CDR2 (germline): MDHEN, SYDVKM. This CDR3 has 12 residues. CDR3 in amino acids: CASSSFLGEQFF. The DNA of the CDR3 is TGTGCCAGCAGTTCATTTCTCGGTGAGCAGTTCTTC.

This clone was counted a few times. This same CDR3 is encoded by further DNA sequences in the sample. This sequence joins TRBV11-2 and TRBJ2-5; D is undetermined. The V gene lost 0 bases and the J gene lost 4 bases, with 3 bases spanning the gap. This CDR3 is 12 amino acids long. Per the germline V gene, CDR1 is SGHAT and CDR2 is FQNNGV. The CDR3 protein is CASSLEGETQYF. The CDR3 DNA is TGTGCCAGCAGCTTAGAAGGAGAGACCCAGTACTTC.

The chain uses TRBV28 and TRBJ2-7, with D perhaps matching TRBD1 (5 bases). Germline V gene lookup returns CDR1 MDHEN and CDR2 SYDVKM. V was trimmed by 3 bases and J by 2 bases, leaving 17 bases between them. This CDR3 contains 16 residues. CDR3 nucleotides: TGTGCCAGCAGTTTTACAAGAGCCCGGACAACCTACGAGCAGTACTTC. Translating gives CASSFTRARTTYEQYF.

This chain connects TRBV19 to TRBJ1-3; D gene unclear. The germline gives CDR1 LNHDA, CDR2 SQIVND (reference sequence). The V end was cut by 3 bases, the J end by 1 base, with 7 bases between. The CDR3 extends over 14 amino acids. DNA for the CDR3: TGTGCCAGTAGTATTTCGGGTTCTGGAAACACCATATATTTT. Protein: CASSISGSGNTIYF. The complete variable domain, with remaining parts taken from reference TRBV19 and TRBJ1-3, reads DGGITQSPKYLFRKEGQNVTLSCEQNLNHDAMYWYRQDPGQGLRLIYYSQIVNDFQKGDIAEGYSVSREKKESFPLTVTSAQKNPTAFYLCASSISGSGNTIYFGEGSWLTVV.

J is TRBJ2-1 and V is TRBV27; 10 bases agree with TRBD2. V lost 8 bases, J lost 13 bases, and 8 bases stayed unmatched. CDR1 is MNHEY and CDR2 is SMNVEV in the germline V gene (reference sequence). This CDR3 is 12 amino acids long. The chain's CDR3 is CASSRTSGVQFF. DNA of the CDR3: TGTGCCAGCTCGAGGACTAGCGGAGTACAGTTCTTC.

The genes are TRBV5-5 and TRBJ2-7, with D unresolved. Between the trimmed V and J ends, which lost 4 bases and 0 bases, there was a span of 17 bases. CDR1 is SGHKS and CDR2 is YYEKEE in the germline V gene (reference sequence). The CDR3 has 16 residues. CDR3 protein: CASSVYLTRNSYEQYF. CDR3 bases: TGTGCCAGCAGCGTATACTTGACACGAAACTCCTACGAGCAGTACTTC.

A single count supports this clone. The V and J genes are TRBV7-2 and TRBJ2-7; TRBD2 aligns across 10 bases. CDR1 is SGHTA, CDR2 FQGNSA, per germline. This CDR3 has 15 residues. Germline trimming cut 5 bases from V and 2 bases from J; bases unmatched to any gene: 6. The CDR3 is CASSLAGTSAYEQYF. CDR3 nucleotides: TGTGCCAGCAGCCTTGCCGGGACTAGCGCCTACGAGCAGTACTTC. Full variable domain (outside the CDR3, taken from reference TRBV7-2 and TRBJ2-7): GAGVSQSPSNKVTEKGKDVELRCDPISGHTALYWYRQSLGQGLEFLIYFQGNSAPDKSGLPSDRFSAERTGGSVSTLTIQRTQQEDSAVYLCASSLAGTSAYEQYFGPGTRLTVT.

The V call is TRBV10-3, the J call TRBJ1-5; D is undetermined. From germline, CDR1 is ENHRY and CDR2 SYGVKD. The CDR3 runs to 13 residues. The V gene lost 5 bases and the J gene lost 2 bases, with 7 bases spanning the gap. The CDR3 nucleotides read TGTGCCATCAGTTCGGAGGGCAATCAGCCCCAGCATTTT. Amino acids: CAISSEGNQPQHF.

V and J are TRBV5-1 and TRBJ1-5; a weak D match, TRBD1 (5 bases). Between the trimmed V and J ends, which lost 0 bases and 11 bases, there was a span of 12 bases. Germline CDR1 SGHRS, CDR2 YFSETQ. The CDR3 consists of 13 residues. CDR3 coding DNA: TGCGCCAGCAGCTTGGAACCGGGGGTAGCCCAGCATTTT. It translates to CASSLEPGVAQHF.

The V and J genes are TRBV9 and TRBJ1-2, with 8 bases fitting TRBD1. Germline lookup yields CDR1 SGDLS and CDR2 YYNGEE. Unmatched junction bases numbered 11, after V lost 0 bases and J lost 4 bases. The CDR3 extends over 17 amino acids. The CDR3 here is CASSVGGQGNLVYGYTF. The CDR3 nucleotides read TGTGCCAGCAGCGTAGGAGGACAGGGAAATCTCGTCTATGGCTACACCTTC.

In its sample, this clone was seen once. The chain uses TRBV27 and TRBJ2-7; D may be TRBD1 or TRBD2 (7 bases each). Germline V gives CDR1 MNHEY, CDR2 SMNVEV (reference sequence). V lost 10 bases, J lost 2 bases, and 18 bases lay in between. The CDR3 consists of 14 residues. The CDR3: CATKREGAPYEQYF. In DNA, the CDR3 is TGTGCCACCAAAAGGGAGGGGGCGCCCTACGAGCAGTACTTC.